This T cell receptor beta chain appears in the sequencing data of a study of blood T cells in healthy people across ages. Across the whole study: Per every two T cells, about one barcoded beta molecule was captured by template switching.

Germline V CDR1 and CDR2: MNHNS, SASEGT. The CDR3 has 13 amino acids. V lost 8 bases to trimming and J lost 4 bases; unmatched junction nucleotides: 6. Next came a second PCR, run for about 7 to 11 cycles, which used a sample-barcoded 5' primer along with a J-beta primer mix. A template-switch adaptor with 12 random nucleotides tagged each cDNA molecule. One entry per CDR3 protein results from TCRdb running MiXCR on the 5' RACE reads. Of 1,100,000 or so distinct CDR3 sequences listed, around 43% are singletons. All donors came from Russia, were Caucasian and healthy, and spanned ages about 6 to 100. The authors drew approximately 9 milliliters of peripheral blood from each donor.

The sequence was obtained from a woman in her fifties or sixties in good health. This rearrangement joins TRBV6-1 to TRBJ2-7; 9 nucleotides line up with TRBD1. The sequenced material came from blood. CDR3 residues: CASLGQGPYEQYF. CDR3 nucleotide sequence: TGTGCCAGCCTAGGACAGGGGCCGTACGAGCAGTACTTC.